This T cell receptor beta chain appears in the sequencing data of a study of regulatory and conventional T cells in RAG deficiency. The CDR3 sequence is 14 residues long. V shed 2 bases and J shed 4 bases, with 9 bases lying between them. In germline, CDR1 is SGHNT, CDR2 YYREEE (reference sequence). Libraries were prepared by immunoSEQ multiplex PCR; TCRdb keeps only in-frame clonotypes and omits some of them. The data show under 45,000 clones, 70% to 80% seen once. Turning to this clone: No antigen is known for it.

Genomic DNA came from blood conventional CD4+ T cells gated CD25-low CD127-high. Study results and caveats: In Omenn syndrome, sorted "Tregs" may be peripherally activated cells. Shannon entropy was markedly lower and Simpson indices higher in RAG-deficient patients than control T-cell subsets. In Omenn syndrome, Treg and Tconv repertoires overlapped >90%.

These sequences were also reported in another study, on regulatory T cells. From that paper: Amplification used 52 TRBV primers and 13 TRBJ primers. Regulatory T cells showed the strongest V-J pair restriction and V/J gene skewing among patient repertoires.

The clonotype was recovered from a human donor in good health. This chain links TRBV5-4 with TRBJ1-4; the D is unclear. Sequencing used CD4+ effector T cells sorted from blood. CDR3 sequence (DNA): TGTGCCAGCAGCTTAGGGCAGGATAATGAAAAACTGTTTTTT. Its protein is CASSLGQDNEKLFF.